The rows below give T cell receptor beta chains drawn from one sample of a study of T cell repertoires in cytomegalovirus infection. TCRdb passed the reads through MiXCR, listing each CDR3 protein once. The sample has about 260,000 distinct CDR3 sequences, roughly an eighth seen once. Input material: PBMCs. The receptors originated from a human donor in good health (CMV status not recorded). Some clones in this sample may be carry-over from other donors' samples. Both conserved end residues are part of each CDR3. D genes are given only for firm matches. Expanded clones get a size class; other rows say once, few or many, or leave the size out.

d_call,v_call,clone_size,j_call,cdr3_aa,cdr3_nt
TRBD2,TRBV28,once,TRBJ2-4,CASSTSWTSGKDIQYF,TGTGCCAGCAGTACCTCGTGGACTAGCGGGAAGGACATTCAGTACTTC
NA,TRBV10-1,many,TRBJ2-2,CASSESRARANTGELFF,TGCGCCAGCAGTGAGTCTCGTGCCCGGGCGAACACCGGGGAGCTGTTTTTT
TRBD1,TRBV7-8,many,TRBJ2-1,CASSLDDRGSNEQFF,TGTGCCAGCAGCTTAGATGACAGGGGATCGAATGAGCAGTTCTTC
NA,TRBV20-1,NA,TRBJ2-2,CSARSRPSGRNTGELFF,TGCAGTGCTAGGAGCAGGCCCAGCGGACGGAACACCGGGGAGCTGTTTTTT
NA,TRBV11-3,many,TRBJ2-6,CASSSRFSGANVLTF,TGTGCCAGCAGCTCCAGGTTCTCTGGGGCCAACGTCCTGACTTTC
NA,TRBV6-4,many,TRBJ1-5,CASSDSGGSSPQHF,TGTGCCAGCAGTGACTCGGGGGGGAGCTCGCCCCAGCATTTT
TRBD1,TRBV12-3/TRBV12-4,NA,TRBJ1-3,CASRQGALANTIYF,TGTGCCAGCAGGCAGGGGGCCCTGGCAAACACCATATATTTT
NA,TRBV5-1,NA,TRBJ2-1,CASSLVPSGEQFF,TGCGCCAGCAGCTTGGTCCCCAGCGGTGAGCAGTTCTTC
TRBD1,TRBV7-9,many,TRBJ1-5,CASSLGTGRANQPQHF,TGTGCCAGCAGCTTAGGGACAGGACGGGCGAATCAGCCCCAGCATTTT
NA,TRBV7-2,many,TRBJ2-7,CASSLYTESYEQYF,TGTGCCAGCAGCTTATATACAGAATCCTACGAGCAGTACTTC
NA,TRBV6-2/TRBV6-3,few,TRBJ1-1,CASQQGTEAFF,TGTGCCAGCCAACAGGGCACTGAAGCTTTCTTT
TRBD2,TRBV2,NA,TRBJ2-1,CASNPSGPYNEQFF,TGTGCCAGCAACCCTAGCGGGCCCTACAATGAGCAGTTCTTC
NA,TRBV12-3/TRBV12-4,many,TRBJ2-7,CASSPGGGEQYF,TGTGCCAGCAGCCCGGGGGGCGGCGAGCAGTACTTC
NA,TRBV4-2,NA,TRBJ2-5,CASSQDMETQYF,TGTGCCAGCAGCCAAGATATGGAGACCCAGTACTTC
NA,TRBV7-2,many,TRBJ2-3,CASSSRGRTDTQYF,TGTGCCAGCAGCTCCAGGGGACGCACAGATACGCAGTATTTT
NA,TRBV5-8,few,TRBJ2-5,CASSKASGWAQETQYF,TGTGCCAGCAGCAAGGCATCGGGGTGGGCCCAAGAGACCCAGTACTTC
TRBD1,TRBV7-9,NA,TRBJ2-1,CASSLGQGLSDEQFF,TGTGCCAGCAGCTTGGGACAGGGATTATCCGATGAGCAGTTCTTC
TRBD1,TRBV2,few,TRBJ2-5,CASSFRTGERETQYF,TGTGCCAGCAGTTTCCGGACAGGGGAGAGAGAGACCCAGTACTTC
NA,TRBV20-1,many,TRBJ1-2,CSARDPAGGNYGYTF,TGCAGTGCTAGAGACCCCGCGGGGGGTAACTATGGCTACACCTTC
NA,TRBV29-1,many,TRBJ2-3,CSVEEAIADTQYF,TGCAGCGTTGAAGAGGCCATCGCAGATACGCAGTATTTT
NA,TRBV7-6,few,TRBJ1-2,CASSFGGDYGYTF,TGTGCCAGCAGCTTCGGGGGCGACTATGGCTACACCTTC
NA,TRBV18,NA,TRBJ1-5,CASSPVANNQPQHF,TGTGCCAGCTCACCAGTGGCCAACAATCAGCCCCAGCATTTT
TRBD2,TRBV4-3,many,TRBJ2-5,CASSQGLAGGAQETQYF,TGCGCCAGCAGCCAAGGACTAGCGGGAGGCGCGCAAGAGACCCAGTACTTC
NA,TRBV18,many,TRBJ1-5,CASSPGPQGQQPQHF,TGTGCCAGCTCACCCGGTCCACAAGGTCAGCAGCCCCAGCATTTT
NA,TRBV5-1,NA,TRBJ2-3,CASRVSTDTQYF,TGCGCCAGCAGGGTTAGCACAGATACGCAGTATTTT
TRBD1,TRBV7-2,many,TRBJ1-6,CASSGTGGGSPLHF,TGTGCCAGCAGCGGGACAGGGGGCGGCTCACCCCTCCACTTT
NA,TRBV7-9,NA,TRBJ2-7,CASSLALTDEQYF,TGTGCCAGCAGCTTAGCGTTGACAGACGAGCAGTACTTC
TRBD2,TRBV20-1,NA,TRBJ2-7,CSARPRLAGGEQYF,TGCAGTGCTAGACCCCGACTAGCGGGAGGCGAGCAGTACTTC
NA,TRBV29-1,NA,TRBJ2-3,CSVVLQTDTQYF,TGCAGCGTTGTCCTACAGACAGATACGCAGTATTTT
NA,TRBV2,NA,TRBJ2-5,CASSEAARGETQYF,TGTGCCAGCAGTGAAGCAGCCCGCGGAGAGACCCAGTACTTC
NA,TRBV5-1,few,TRBJ2-3,CASSSPHKSVEDTQYF,TGCGCCAGCAGCTCACCTCACAAGTCGGTTGAGGATACGCAGTATTTT
NA,TRBV7-3,NA,TRBJ1-4,CASIRGGLTNEKLFF,TGTGCCAGCATACGGGGCGGCCTGACTAATGAAAAACTGTTTTTT
NA,TRBV6-2/TRBV6-3,few,TRBJ1-5,CASSYSTGDQPQHF,TGTGCCAGCAGTTACTCGACAGGAGATCAGCCCCAGCATTTT
TRBD2,TRBV19,many,TRBJ2-2,CASSIGGGSGSGELFF,TGTGCCAGTAGTATCGGCGGCGGGAGTGGGTCCGGGGAGCTGTTTTTT
NA,TRBV7-8,many,TRBJ2-2,CASSRLALQGGELFF,TGTGCCAGCAGTCGACTCGCCTTACAAGGCGGGGAGCTGTTTTTT
TRBD1,TRBV6-2/TRBV6-3,many,TRBJ2-7,CASSYRRTGGSHEQYF,TGTGCCAGCAGTTACCGGCGGACAGGGGGCTCGCACGAGCAGTACTTC
NA,TRBV20-1,NA,TRBJ2-5,CSRVQQETQYF,TGCAGTCGGGTACAGCAAGAGACCCAGTACTTC
TRBD1,TRBV6-2/TRBV6-3,few,TRBJ1-5,CASSRTGTGTNQPQHF,TGTGCCAGCAGTCGGACCGGGACAGGGACCAATCAGCCCCAGCATTTT
TRBD1,TRBV28,NA,TRBJ2-2,CASSPWTGHGELFF,TGTGCCAGCAGTCCCTGGACAGGGCACGGGGAGCTGTTTTTT
NA,TRBV10-3,few,TRBJ1-1,CASSRGMRTEAFF,TGTGCCTCCTCGCGGGGGATGAGAACTGAAGCTTTCTTT
TRBD1,TRBV7-6,few,TRBJ1-6,CASSLDRGNSPLHF,TGTGCCAGCAGCTTAGACAGGGGTAATTCACCCCTCCACTTT
NA,TRBV7-4,NA,TRBJ1-6,CASSLGSGVGIALHF,TGTGCCAGCAGCTTGGGTTCGGGTGTCGGGATCGCCCTCCACTTT
NA,TRBV20-1,NA,TRBJ2-3,CSASSQSSITQYF,TGCAGTGCTAGTTCACAGTCGAGTATTACGCAGTATTTT
NA,TRBV7-8,many,TRBJ2-5,CASSLRTGGPQETQYF,TGTGCCAGCAGCTTACGAACCGGGGGACCCCAAGAGACCCAGTACTTC
NA,TRBV6-5,few,TRBJ1-2,CASKTSRNQLGGYTF,TGTGCCAGCAAAACAAGCCGGAACCAGCTCGGTGGCTACACCTTC
NA,TRBV11-2,many,TRBJ2-1,CASSLVGQGNEQFF,TGTGCCAGCAGCTTAGTTGGGCAGGGCAATGAGCAGTTCTTC
NA,TRBV14,NA,TRBJ2-7,CASSQVRGGEQYF,TGTGCCAGCAGCCAAGTTCGCGGTGGCGAGCAGTACTTC
NA,TRBV7-2,many,TRBJ1-1,CASSLALTGTREAFF,TGTGCCAGCAGCTTAGCCCTAACAGGGACCCGTGAAGCTTTCTTT
TRBD2,TRBV10-3,NA,TRBJ2-7,CAIGLAGAYEQYF,TGTGCCATCGGACTAGCGGGAGCCTACGAGCAGTACTTC
NA,TRBV29-1,NA,TRBJ1-1,CSVEGGGQAFF,TGCAGCGTTGAAGGCGGGGGACAAGCTTTCTTT